The 25 T cell receptor beta chains below were found in one sample sequenced in a study of OX40 agonist ivuxolimab in advanced cancers. Sequencing used immunoSEQ multiplex PCR; TCRdb keeps in-frame clones, though not all of them. The sample gives roughly 71,000 clones, 88% of which show up once; 0.8% to 1.3% is in the top ten. The input for sequencing was CD4+ or CD8+ T cells sorted from blood, taken in a trial of the OX40 agonist ivuxolimab. The receptors were gathered from an adult with an advanced solid tumor such as melanoma, head and neck, liver or kidney cancer.

The rearrangement uses TRBV6-5 and TRBJ2-7, with a possible D match to TRBD2 (7 bases). V was trimmed by 2 bases and J by 3 bases, leaving 14 bases between them. The CDR3 has 15 residues. Germline CDR1 reads MNHEY; CDR2 reads SVGAGI. The CDR3 sequence is CASSYKGGTGYEQYF. CDR3 nucleotides: TGTGCCAGCAGTTACAAGGGGGGGACCGGCTACGAGCAGTACTTC.

CDR3 nucleotides: TGTGCCAGCAGTTACTCGCGACAGAACTATGGCTACACCTTC. Protein sequence: CASSYSRQNYGYTF. V is TRBV6-5 and J is TRBJ1-2; tentatively, D is TRBD1 (5 bases). Trimming shortened V by 0 bases and J by 2 bases, and 7 bases separated the two germline ends. CDR3 size: 14 residues. Looked up from germline, CDR1 is MNHEY and CDR2 is SVGAGI.

The chain has TRBV5-1 and TRBJ1-2; the match to TRBD1 covers 9 bases. With 4 bases clipped from V and 8 bases from J, the junction kept 12 bases outside the gene matches. Germline CDR1 SGHRS, CDR2 YFSETQ. This CDR3 is 15 amino acids long. CDR3 loop: CASSLGTGMGKGYTF. CDR3 nucleotides: TGCGCCAGCAGCCTTGGGACAGGGATGGGAAAGGGCTACACCTTC.

This clone appeared a few times. J is TRBJ2-3 and V is TRBV28, with TRBD2 matching over 9 bases. Trimming took 6 bases from V and 4 from J; bases not matched to a gene: 11. Per germline, CDR1 MDHEN and CDR2 SYDVKM. The CDR3 is 16 residues long. The CDR3, as DNA: TGTGCCAGCAGCCTATTTAGCGGGGGAACTTCAGATACGCAGTATTTT. Its protein is CASSLFSGGTSDTQYF.

This clone was observed once. The chain joins TRBV5-1 to TRBJ2-5, with TRBD1 identical over 8 bases. The V segment lost 4 bases and the J segment 5 bases; nucleotides outside the gene matches: 7. The CDR3 has 14 residues. In germline, CDR1 is SGHRS, CDR2 YFSETQ. The CDR3 sequence is CASSNQGARETQYF. In DNA, the CDR3 is TGCGCCAGCAGCAATCAGGGGGCAAGGGAGACCCAGTACTTC.

The chain employs TRBV18 and TRBJ1-1; TRBD1 matches at 10 bases. V dropped 2 bases and J dropped 4; count of bases not matched to a gene: 13. Germline V lookup: CDR1 KGHSH, CDR2 LQKENI. The CDR3 runs 18 residues. This chain's CDR3 is CASSPMEETGGSITEAFF. The CDR3 coding sequence is TGTGCCAGCTCACCAATGGAAGAGACAGGGGGCTCTATCACTGAAGCTTTCTTT.

The J gene is TRBJ2-7, the V gene TRBV28; TRBD2 agrees at 8 bases. Trimming cost V 3 bases and J 9 bases; bases outside gene matches: 4. The CDR3 is made up of 12 amino acids. Germline V gives CDR1 MDHEN, CDR2 SYDVKM. In DNA, the CDR3 is TGTGCCAGCAGTTTCGGGGGGGGACCGCAGTACTTC. This codes for CASSFGGGPQYF.

This chain links TRBV28 with TRBJ2-7; D is unresolved. The V end lost 2 bases, the J end lost 6 bases, and 8 bases lay between the germline ends. This CDR3 is built from 12 residues. Germline loops: CDR1 MDHEN, CDR2 SYDVKM. The CDR3 region has the DNA TGTGCCAGCAGTTTAAGGGCTACCGAGCAGTACTTC. Its translation: CASSLRATEQYF.

The V call is TRBV5-1, the J call TRBJ2-1; 8 nucleotides match TRBD2. From germline, CDR1 is SGHRS and CDR2 YFSETQ. J gave up 8 bases and V 3 bases, and 13 bases lay outside the gene matches. The CDR3 length is 16 residues. The CDR3 coding sequence is TGCGCCAGCAGCTGGACCGGGACTAGTGGTTTCGATGAGCAGTTCTTC. Its protein is CASSWTGTSGFDEQFF.

This rearrangement joins TRBV6-5 to TRBJ1-3; 7 nucleotides line up with TRBD1. Germline-derived CDR1 and CDR2 are MNHEY and SVGAGI. With V trimmed by 6 bases and J by 1 base, 6 bases remained unmatched. The CDR3 consists of 15 residues. The CDR3: CASSYRGASGNTIYF. In DNA, the CDR3 is TGTGCCAGCAGCTACAGGGGAGCGTCTGGAAACACCATATATTTT.

The chain employs TRBV11-3 and TRBJ1-3, with D tentatively TRBD1 (6 bases). CDR1 and CDR2 (germline): SGHNT, YENEEA. Trimming removed 5 bases at V and 0 bases at J, with 8 bases between. CDR3 length: 14 residues. The CDR3 DNA follows: TGTGCCAGCAGCCAGGACAGCTCTGGAAACACCATATATTTT. Residues: CASSQDSSGNTIYF. Full variable domain (rest looked up from reference TRBV11-3 and TRBJ1-3): EAGVVQSPRYKIIEKKQPVAFWCNPISGHNTLYWYLQNLGQGPELLIRYENEEAVDDSQLPKDRFSAERLKGVDSTLKIQPAELGDSAVYLCASSQDSSGNTIYFGEGSWLTVV.

This chain joins TRBV7-9 and TRBJ2-7; D gene uncertain. This CDR3 spans 14 amino acids. Germline lookup yields CDR1 SEHNR and CDR2 FQNEAQ (reference sequence). V was trimmed by 3 bases and J by 2 bases, leaving 11 bases between them. CDR3 nucleotides: TGTGCCAGCAGCTTCCGGACGTATGCCTACGAGCAGTACTTC. This sequence encodes CASSFRTYAYEQYF. The variable domain in full, completed from reference TRBV7-9 and TRBJ2-7, reads DTGVSQNPRHKITKRGQNVTFRCDPISEHNRLYWYRQTLGQGPEFLTYFQNEAQLEKSRLLSDRFSAERPKGSFSTLEIQRTEQGDSAMYLCASSFRTYAYEQYFGPGTRLTVT.

The chain uses TRBV7-2 and TRBJ2-3; D remains ambiguous. Germline V gives CDR1 SGHTA, CDR2 FQGNSA. This CDR3 comprises 15 residues. Between the trimmed V and J ends, which lost 1 base and 1 base, there was a span of 9 bases. The CDR3: CASSLDDGRTDTQYF. The CDR3 DNA reads TGTGCCAGCAGCTTAGATGACGGCCGCACAGATACGCAGTATTTT.

J is TRBJ2-7 and V is TRBV19; no firm D call. The CDR3 loop spans 13 amino acids. The V and J ends lost 4 bases and 2 bases respectively, with 9 bases between them. Germline V gives CDR1 LNHDA, CDR2 SQIVND (reference sequence). In DNA, the CDR3 is TGTGCCAGTAGTAGTGGGTACACCTACGAGCAGTACTTC. Its translation: CASSSGYTYEQYF.

The chain uses TRBV28 and TRBJ1-4, with 8 bases that match TRBD1. V shed 5 bases, J shed 7 bases, and the junction held 9 bases outside the gene matches. The CDR3 consists of 15 residues. In germline, CDR1 is MDHEN, CDR2 SYDVKM. The CDR3 is CASSPATGASEKLFF. In DNA form, the CDR3 reads TGTGCCAGCAGTCCGGCGACAGGGGCGAGTGAAAAACTGTTTTTT.

The rearrangement links TRBV5-1 to TRBJ2-3, with TRBD2 matching over 9 bases. CDR3 size: 16 residues. Germline V CDR1 and CDR2: SGHRS, YFSETQ. With V trimmed by 0 bases and J by 3 bases, 5 bases remained unmatched. CDR3 sequence: CASSLGTSESTDTQYF. The CDR3 region has the DNA TGCGCCAGCAGCTTGGGGACTAGCGAAAGTACAGATACGCAGTATTTT.

V gene TRBV28 combines with J gene TRBJ2-5, with D possibly being TRBD2 (7 bases). Trimming took off 2 bases at V and 4 bases at J, with 14 bases between the two ends. The V gene's germline CDR1 is MDHEN and CDR2 SYDVKM. CDR3 length equals 15 residues. The CDR3 sequence: CASSLGGGGAETQYF. The CDR3 DNA is TGTGCCAGCAGTTTAGGGGGGGGCGGGGCAGAGACCCAGTACTTC.

This clone showed up just once. V is TRBV18 and J is TRBJ1-4; D not resolved. Per the germline V gene, CDR1 is KGHSH and CDR2 is LQKENI. The CDR3 extends over 14 amino acids. Trimming took off 0 bases at V and 8 bases at J, with 10 bases between the two ends. This CDR3 is CASSPPVHGEKLFF. CDR3 DNA sequence: TGTGCCAGCTCACCACCCGTACATGGCGAAAAACTGTTTTTT.

This chain connects TRBV11-3 to TRBJ2-1, with D unclear. CDR3 length: 12 amino acids. V lost 5 bases, J lost 7 bases, and 9 bases lay in between. The germline CDR1 and CDR2 sequences are SGHNT and YENEEA. This CDR3 reads CASSLAWNEQFF. The CDR3 DNA reads TGTGCCAGCAGCCTCGCCTGGAATGAGCAGTTCTTC.

This chain links TRBV28 with TRBJ2-7; D not resolved. Trimming cost V 5 bases and J 4 bases, with 9 bases left between them. The CDR3 has 12 amino acids. In germline, CDR1 is MDHEN, CDR2 SYDVKM. This CDR3 is CASSLFSYEQYF. CDR3 nucleotides: TGTGCCAGCAGTCTATTCTCATACGAGCAGTACTTC.

V and J are TRBV2 and TRBJ2-2; tentatively, D is TRBD2 (6 bases). Trimming took off 4 bases at V and 5 bases at J, with 14 bases between the two ends. This CDR3 spans 15 amino acids. Germline-derived CDR1 and CDR2 are SNHLY and FYNNEI. CDR3 sequence (DNA): TGTGCCAGCAGTGGAGTGCAGGGAGGTACCGGGGAGCTGTTTTTT. Translating it yields CASSGVQGGTGELFF.

The chain employs TRBV11-3 and TRBJ2-3, with a weak D call TRBD1 (6 bases). Germline V gene lookup returns CDR1 SGHNT and CDR2 YENEEA. The V end was cut by 7 bases, the J end by 0 bases, with 17 bases between. This CDR3 comprises 16 residues. The CDR3 region is CASNRRTEPSTDTQYF. CDR3 DNA sequence: TGTGCCAGCAATCGCCGGACAGAGCCTAGCACAGATACGCAGTATTTT.

The genes are TRBV20-1 and TRBJ2-1; a possible D gene is TRBD2 (6 bases). The V gene lost 7 bases and the J gene lost 9 bases, with 10 bases spanning the gap. From germline, CDR1 is DFQATT and CDR2 SNEGSKA (reference sequence). This CDR3 has 10 residues. This CDR3 is CSGGGSEQFF. Here the CDR3 DNA reads TGCAGTGGTGGAGGGAGTGAGCAGTTCTTC.

The chain joins TRBV6-5 to TRBJ1-4, with unresolved D. The CDR3 sequence is 13 residues long. The V end was cut by 2 bases, the J end by 14 bases, with 15 bases between. The V gene's germline CDR1 is MNHEY and CDR2 SVGAGI. The CDR3 region is CASSYAALGSLFF. As DNA, the CDR3 is TGTGCCAGCAGTTACGCTGCTTTAGGGTCTCTGTTTTTT.

The table lists this clone with a few counts. This chain links TRBV28 with TRBJ1-2; TRBD1 matches 7 bases. Germline CDR1 MDHEN, CDR2 SYDVKM. Unmatched junction bases numbered 10, after V lost 8 bases and J lost 7 bases. The CDR3 contains 13 residues. The CDR3: CASGLSGGRGYTF. DNA of the CDR3: TGTGCCAGCGGGCTCTCAGGGGGGCGTGGCTACACCTTC.